The 14 T cell receptor beta chains given below trace back to one sample, sequenced in a study of cytotoxic CD8 clonotypes in ibrutinib-treated CLL. Libraries were prepared by immunoSEQ multiplex PCR; TCRdb keeps only in-frame clonotypes and omits some of them. The sample lists more than 300,000 clones; more than 65% were seen once. The sequenced sample was PBMCs, obtained before ibrutinib treatment. All receptors derive from a human donor with chronic lymphocytic leukemia.

The V and J genes are TRBV19 and TRBJ2-6, with D possibly TRBD1 on 6 matching bases. V was trimmed by 2 bases and J by 0 bases, leaving 8 bases between them. Germline V gene lookup returns CDR1 LNHDA and CDR2 SQIVND (reference sequence). The CDR3 spans 16 residues. CDR3 bases: TGTGCCAGTAGTATACGACAGGCCTCTGGGGCCAACGTCCTGACTTTC. This codes for CASSIRQASGANVLTF. Complete variable domain (other parts from reference TRBV19 and TRBJ2-6): DGGITQSPKYLFRKEGQNVTLSCEQNLNHDAMYWYRQDPGQGLRLIYYSQIVNDFQKGDIAEGYSVSREKKESFPLTVTSAQKNPTAFYLCASSIRQASGANVLTFGAGSRLTVL.

V usage is TRBV28 and J usage is TRBJ1-4; D gene uncertain. Germline CDR1 reads MDHEN; CDR2 reads SYDVKM. V lost 6 bases, J lost 7 bases, and 15 bases lay in between. The CDR3 contains 14 residues. DNA for the CDR3: TGTGCCAGCAGACGCAGACGGGAGACTGAAAAACTGTTTTTT. Residues: CASRRRRETEKLFF.

The rearrangement joins TRBV4-3 to TRBJ2-1; 10 nucleotides agree with TRBD2. The V gene's germline CDR1 is LGHNA and CDR2 YSLEER. This CDR3 spans 18 amino acids. J lost 7 bases, V lost 3 bases, and 15 bases had no gene match. This chain's CDR3 is CASSHPLVLAGASNEQFF. CDR3 nucleotide sequence: TGCGCCAGCAGCCATCCCCTCGTCCTAGCGGGAGCTTCGAATGAGCAGTTCTTC.

This clone was seen only a few times. This rearrangement joins TRBV5-4 to TRBJ2-5, with 8 bases identical to TRBD2. The CDR3 is made up of 13 amino acids. V shed 2 bases and J 5 bases; nucleotides not matched to a gene: 2. Germline V gene lookup returns CDR1 SGHNT and CDR2 YYREEE (reference sequence). CDR3 nucleotide sequence: TGTGCCAGCAGCTTAGCGGGAGATGAGACCCAGTACTTC. It is translated as CASSLAGDETQYF.

The J gene is TRBJ2-2, the V gene TRBV7-9; 7 bases match TRBD2. Germline CDR1 and CDR2: SEHNR and FQNEAQ (reference sequence). The CDR3 sequence is 15 residues long. The V and J ends lost 8 bases and 5 bases, in that order; junction bases with no gene match: 11. CDR3 sequence reads: CASRAGLADTGELFF. DNA of the CDR3: TGTGCCAGCCGAGCGGGGCTAGCTGATACCGGGGAGCTGTTTTTT.

The chain recombines TRBV27 with TRBJ2-1; D may be TRBD2 (6 bases). CDR3 length: 15 residues. V dropped 6 bases and J dropped 7 bases, with 19 bases sitting between them. Germline V lookup: CDR1 MNHEY, CDR2 SMNVEV (reference sequence). This CDR3 reads CASSSWRGPANEQFF. The CDR3 DNA is TGTGCCAGCAGCTCATGGCGGGGTCCCGCTAATGAGCAGTTCTTC.

V and J are TRBV10-2 and TRBJ1-2, with 7 bases matching TRBD1. The CDR3 has 15 amino acids. Trimming at V came to 2 bases and at J to 4 bases, leaving 7 bases not matched to a gene. Looked up from germline, CDR1 is WSHSY and CDR2 is SAAADI. In DNA, the CDR3 is TGCGCCAGCAGTGAGGGGTCGTGGACAGGCTATGGCTACACCTTC. Protein sequence: CASSEGSWTGYGYTF.

This chain connects TRBV6-6 to TRBJ2-7; no clear D gene. Deletions cut 8 bases from V and 1 base from J, with 18 bases between. CDR1 MNHNY and CDR2 SVGAGI come from the germline V gene (reference sequence). CDR3 length equals 15 residues. The CDR3 sequence: CASSLDVRRSYEQYF. The CDR3 region has the DNA TGTGCCAGCTCCCTAGACGTAAGACGGTCCTACGAGCAGTACTTC.

The chain recombines TRBV28 with TRBJ2-5, with 7 positions matching TRBD2. CDR3 length equals 14 residues. V trimming: 4 bases; J trimming: 5 bases; junction bases outside the gene matches: 7. Germline CDR1 reads MDHEN; CDR2 reads SYDVKM. The CDR3 region is CASSYSVGGETQYF. CDR3 in DNA: TGTGCCAGCAGTTATTCCGTGGGAGGGGAGACCCAGTACTTC.

A few counts support this clone. The chain joins TRBV19 to TRBJ2-2, with 10 bases that match TRBD1. Germline loops: CDR1 LNHDA, CDR2 SQIVND (reference sequence). After removal of 5 bases from V and 5 bases from J, the junction contained 5 bases not matched to a gene. The CDR3 runs 15 residues. Here the CDR3 reads CASSSGQGHTGELFF. DNA for the CDR3: TGTGCCAGTAGTTCGGGACAGGGGCATACCGGGGAGCTGTTTTTT.

This sequence joins TRBV12-5 and TRBJ2-2; 8 nucleotides line up with TRBD2. Germline V gene data show CDR1 as LGHNT and CDR2 as FRNRAP. Trimming took 2 bases from V and 6 from J; bases not matched to a gene: 5. The CDR3 runs 15 residues. The CDR3 nucleotides are TGTGCTAGTGGTTTGCCCAGCGGGAGTGCCGGGGAGCTGTTTTTT. Translated, it gives CASGLPSGSAGELFF.

The chain recombines TRBV27 with TRBJ2-3; 7 positions agree with TRBD2. V lost 3 bases and J lost 0; bases outside the gene matches: 6. CDR3 length: 16 amino acids. Germline V gene data show CDR1 as MNHEY and CDR2 as SMNVEV (reference sequence). CDR3 region: CASSFLAEDSTDTQYF. The CDR3 region has the DNA TGTGCCAGCAGTTTCCTAGCGGAGGATAGCACAGATACGCAGTATTTT.

The chain couples TRBV20-1 to TRBJ2-7; D might be TRBD1 or TRBD2, each matching 6 bases. From germline, CDR1 is DFQATT and CDR2 SNEGSKA (reference sequence). V shed 7 bases and J shed 2 bases, with 9 bases lying between them. The CDR3 sequence is 11 residues long. As DNA, the CDR3 is TGCAGTGTCCGGGGGCCCTACGAGCAGTACTTC. Amino acids: CSVRGPYEQYF.

The chain joins TRBV7-3 to TRBJ2-7, with D maybe TRBD1 (5 bases). Trimming removed 1 base at V and 5 bases at J, with 12 bases between. This CDR3 is 14 amino acids long. Germline CDR1 SGHTA, CDR2 FQGTGA. This CDR3 reads CASSLIADSNEQYF. CDR3 DNA sequence: TGTGCCAGCAGCTTAATCGCCGACAGCAACGAGCAGTACTTC.